This TCR beta chain was sequenced in a study of shared clonotypes between healthy human individuals. Per the germline V gene, CDR1 is SEHNR and CDR2 is FQNEAQ (reference sequence). V dropped 2 bases and J dropped 1 base, with 6 bases sitting between them. This CDR3 comprises 15 residues. Repertoires were generated with immunoSEQ multiplex PCR, while TCRdb's copy carries only in-frame clones and drops some. The profile shows over 1.5 million clones, 95% to 99% of them singletons. The sample was naive CD4+ T cells sorted from blood. Subset in this sample: CD45RA+ positively selected. The rearrangement links TRBV7-9 to TRBJ2-6; no clear D gene. The origin of this receptor is a man aged 30 to 45 in good health. This CDR3 reads CASSLLPSGANVLTF. In nucleotides, the CDR3 is TGTGCCAGCAGCTTACTACCTTCTGGGGCCAACGTCCTGACTTTC.